Listed below are T cell receptor beta chains from one sample, sequenced in a study of cytomegalovirus exposure and HLA in healthy donors. Clones were read by immunoSEQ multiplex PCR, and TCRdb kept only the in-frame ones, dropping some. The table shows over 120,000 clones, with 80% to 90% occurring only once. The sample consisted of PBMCs. Source of these receptors: a woman in her late teens or twenties in good health and CMV-seropositive. CDR3s include the opening cysteine and the closing phenylalanine or tryptophan. A D gene is named only where the DNA matches it firmly. Clone size is not always given. Where it is, it says once, few, many or a class for expanded clones.

J gene: TRBJ1-3
CDR3 length: 16
V gene: TRBV5-1
clone size: NA
D gene: NA
CDR3 protein: CASSLDRPSSGNTIYF
CDR3 DNA: TGCGCCAGCAGCTTGGACAGGCCCAGCTCTGGAAACACCATATATTTT

J gene: TRBJ2-7
CDR3 length: 15
V gene: TRBV2
clone size: NA
D gene: NA
CDR3 protein: CASILGARVTHEQYF
CDR3 DNA: TGTGCCAGCATCCTAGGGGCCAGGGTAACCCACGAGCAGTACTTC

J gene: TRBJ2-7
CDR3 length: 16
V gene: TRBV4-1
clone size: NA
D gene: TRBD2
CDR3 protein: CASSPLETSGPYEQYF
CDR3 DNA: TGCGCCAGCAGCCCCCTGGAGACTAGCGGACCCTACGAGCAGTACTTC

J gene: TRBJ2-4
CDR3 length: 14
V gene: TRBV19
clone size: NA
D gene: TRBD2
CDR3 protein: CASSIPGGKNIQYF
CDR3 DNA: TGTGCCAGTAGTATCCCGGGAGGCAAAAACATTCAGTACTTC

J gene: TRBJ2-2
CDR3 length: 17
V gene: TRBV7-9
clone size: NA
D gene: TRBD2
CDR3 protein: CASRERGTIANTGELFF
CDR3 DNA: TGTGCCAGCAGGGAACGTGGGACTATCGCGAACACCGGGGAGCTGTTTTTT

J gene: TRBJ2-7
CDR3 length: 13
V gene: TRBV6-6
clone size: NA
D gene: NA
CDR3 protein: CASSYGSGNEQYF
CDR3 DNA: TGTGCCAGCAGTTACGGATCCGGGAACGAGCAGTACTTC

J gene: TRBJ2-7
CDR3 length: 12
V gene: TRBV7-2
clone size: NA
D gene: NA
CDR3 protein: CASSPSSGVEYF
CDR3 DNA: TGTGCCAGCAGTCCATCGTCGGGGGTAGAGTACTTC

J gene: TRBJ2-3
CDR3 length: 15
V gene: TRBV6-4
clone size: few
D gene: NA
CDR3 protein: CASSDVGGGADTQYF
CDR3 DNA: TGTGCCAGCAGTGACGTCGGCGGGGGCGCAGATACGCAGTATTTT

J gene: TRBJ2-1
CDR3 length: 12
V gene: TRBV28
clone size: NA
D gene: NA
CDR3 protein: CASSWQGNEQFF
CDR3 DNA: TGTGCCAGCAGCTGGCAGGGCAATGAGCAGTTCTTC

J gene: TRBJ2-1
CDR3 length: 12
V gene: TRBV7-2
clone size: NA
D gene: NA
CDR3 protein: CASSYASPRQFF
CDR3 DNA: TGTGCCAGCAGTTACGCAAGCCCTCGGCAGTTCTTC

J gene: TRBJ1-5
CDR3 length: 15
V gene: TRBV19
clone size: NA
D gene: NA
CDR3 protein: CASSIGSRGNQPQHF
CDR3 DNA: TGTGCCAGTAGTATAGGGTCGCGGGGCAATCAGCCCCAGCATTTT

J gene: TRBJ1-2
CDR3 length: 14
V gene: TRBV6-1
clone size: once
D gene: NA
CDR3 protein: CASSEALQGIGYTF
CDR3 DNA: TGTGCCAGCAGTGAAGCCCTCCAGGGAATTGGCTACACCTTC

J gene: TRBJ1-1
CDR3 length: 16
V gene: TRBV19
clone size: NA
D gene: TRBD1
CDR3 protein: CASSIGYGTGDTEAFF
CDR3 DNA: TGTGCCAGTAGTATAGGTTACGGGACAGGGGACACTGAAGCTTTCTTT

J gene: TRBJ2-5
CDR3 length: 16
V gene: TRBV2
clone size: NA
D gene: NA
CDR3 protein: CASSEVKTRVQETQYF
CDR3 DNA: TGTGCCAGCAGTGAAGTGAAGACGAGGGTACAAGAGACCCAGTACTTC

J gene: TRBJ2-7
CDR3 length: 14
V gene: TRBV19
clone size: NA
D gene: NA
CDR3 protein: CASSINSFLDEQYF
CDR3 DNA: TGTGCCAGTAGTATTAACAGTTTCCTGGACGAGCAGTACTTC

J gene: TRBJ1-1
CDR3 length: 14
V gene: TRBV28
clone size: NA
D gene: NA
CDR3 protein: CASRPTGGTGQAFF
CDR3 DNA: TGTGCCAGCAGACCCACCGGGGGGACCGGCCAAGCTTTCTTT

J gene: TRBJ2-5
CDR3 length: 16
V gene: TRBV5-1
clone size: NA
D gene: NA
CDR3 protein: CASSLYSGPVGETQYF
CDR3 DNA: TGCGCCAGCAGCTTGTATAGCGGCCCGGTGGGAGAGACCCAGTACTTC

J gene: TRBJ2-2
CDR3 length: 17
V gene: TRBV5-1
clone size: NA
D gene: TRBD1
CDR3 protein: CASSTRDRGVNTGELFF
CDR3 DNA: TGCGCCAGCAGCACCCGGGACAGGGGAGTTAACACCGGGGAGCTGTTTTTT

J gene: TRBJ2-6
CDR3 length: 16
V gene: TRBV11-2
clone size: NA
D gene: NA
CDR3 protein: CASSFLDSSGANVLTF
CDR3 DNA: TGTGCCAGCAGCTTCCTGGACAGCTCTGGGGCCAACGTCCTGACTTTC

J gene: TRBJ2-3
CDR3 length: 12
V gene: TRBV15
clone size: NA
D gene: NA
CDR3 protein: CATSDSTDTQYF
CDR3 DNA: TGTGCCACCTCGGACTCCACAGATACGCAGTATTTT

J gene: TRBJ2-3
CDR3 length: 13
V gene: TRBV7-6
clone size: NA
D gene: NA
CDR3 protein: CASSLEGADTQYF
CDR3 DNA: TGTGCCAGCAGCTTAGAGGGGGCAGATACGCAGTATTTT

J gene: TRBJ1-2
CDR3 length: 12
V gene: TRBV6-6
clone size: NA
D gene: NA
CDR3 protein: CASRSTDYGYTF
CDR3 DNA: TGTGCCAGCAGATCGACAGATTATGGCTACACCTTC

J gene: TRBJ1-6
CDR3 length: 14
V gene: TRBV4-3
clone size: NA
D gene: NA
CDR3 protein: CASSQDLSAPALHF
CDR3 DNA: TGCGCCAGCAGCCAAGATTTGAGCGCTCCTGCCCTCCACTTT

J gene: TRBJ2-3
CDR3 length: 16
V gene: TRBV2
clone size: NA
D gene: NA
CDR3 protein: CASSEVPLPSTDTQYF
CDR3 DNA: TGTGCCAGCAGTGAAGTCCCACTTCCGAGCACAGATACGCAGTATTTT

J gene: TRBJ1-4
CDR3 length: 17
V gene: TRBV11-2
clone size: NA
D gene: NA
CDR3 protein: CASSFELRGETNEKLFF
CDR3 DNA: TGTGCCAGCAGCTTCGAGCTCCGGGGGGAAACTAATGAAAAACTGTTTTTT

J gene: TRBJ1-6
CDR3 length: 13
V gene: TRBV2
clone size: few
D gene: NA
CDR3 protein: CASDVRGYSPLHF
CDR3 DNA: TGTGCCAGCGATGTGCGGGGTTATTCACCCCTCCACTTT

J gene: TRBJ2-5
CDR3 length: 17
V gene: TRBV9
clone size: once
D gene: TRBD2
CDR3 protein: CASSVNPGLHSLETQYF
CDR3 DNA: TGTGCCAGCAGCGTAAACCCGGGACTACATTCACTCGAGACCCAGTACTTC

J gene: TRBJ1-1
CDR3 length: 14
V gene: TRBV27
clone size: NA
D gene: TRBD1
CDR3 protein: CASRLTGGPTEAFF
CDR3 DNA: TGTGCCAGCAGACTGACAGGGGGACCCACTGAAGCTTTCTTT

J gene: TRBJ2-5
CDR3 length: 17
V gene: TRBV6-1
clone size: NA
D gene: NA
CDR3 protein: CASSVGDVGTHRETQYF
CDR3 DNA: TGTGCCAGCAGTGTTGGAGATGTCGGGACACATAGAGAGACCCAGTACTTC

J gene: TRBJ2-1
CDR3 length: 19
V gene: TRBV5-1
clone size: NA
D gene: TRBD2
CDR3 protein: CASSIRNRGTSGGTDEQFF
CDR3 DNA: TGCGCCAGCAGCATTAGGAACAGGGGGACTAGCGGGGGAACCGATGAGCAGTTCTTC

J gene: TRBJ2-7
CDR3 length: 15
V gene: TRBV2
clone size: once
D gene: NA
CDR3 protein: CASSPFGTFDYEQYF
CDR3 DNA: TGTGCCAGCAGCCCCTTCGGGACATTCGACTACGAGCAGTACTTC

J gene: TRBJ2-7
CDR3 length: 16
V gene: TRBV7-8
clone size: many
D gene: NA
CDR3 protein: CASSLDESIFGGEQYF
CDR3 DNA: TGTGCCAGCAGCTTAGACGAGTCCATCTTTGGCGGCGAGCAGTACTTC

J gene: TRBJ1-5
CDR3 length: 16
V gene: TRBV7-9
clone size: NA
D gene: NA
CDR3 protein: CASSSGGGAPNQPQHF
CDR3 DNA: TGTGCCAGCAGCTCGGGAGGAGGGGCCCCCAATCAGCCCCAGCATTTT

J gene: TRBJ2-1
CDR3 length: 17
V gene: TRBV5-1
clone size: NA
D gene: TRBD1
CDR3 protein: CASSFTSGGLRGDEQFF
CDR3 DNA: TGCGCCAGCAGCTTCACCTCAGGGGGCCTCCGGGGCGATGAGCAGTTCTTC

J gene: TRBJ1-6
CDR3 length: 14
V gene: TRBV11-2
clone size: NA
D gene: NA
CDR3 protein: CASSFGGINSPLHF
CDR3 DNA: TGTGCCAGCAGCTTCGGAGGGATTAATTCACCCCTCCACTTT

J gene: TRBJ2-1
CDR3 length: 14
V gene: TRBV29-1
clone size: NA
D gene: NA
CDR3 protein: CSLEGRVNRNEQFF
CDR3 DNA: TGCAGCTTGGAGGGCAGGGTGAATCGCAATGAGCAGTTCTTC

J gene: TRBJ2-7
CDR3 length: 16
V gene: TRBV4-2
clone size: NA
D gene: NA
CDR3 protein: CASSQDQQQGGYEQYF
CDR3 DNA: TGTGCCAGCAGCCAAGATCAACAACAGGGCGGGTACGAGCAGTACTTC

J gene: TRBJ2-7
CDR3 length: 16
V gene: TRBV7-9
clone size: NA
D gene: TRBD1
CDR3 protein: CASSLGTGGLSREQYF
CDR3 DNA: TGTGCCAGCAGCTTAGGGACAGGGGGCCTATCGCGCGAGCAGTACTTC

J gene: TRBJ2-6
CDR3 length: 16
V gene: TRBV11-2
clone size: NA
D gene: TRBD1
CDR3 protein: CASSSRGRAGANVLTF
CDR3 DNA: TGTGCCAGCAGCTCCAGGGGGCGGGCTGGGGCCAACGTCCTGACTTTC

J gene: TRBJ2-1
CDR3 length: 16
V gene: TRBV27
clone size: once
D gene: TRBD1
CDR3 protein: CASRQTGGARYNEQFF
CDR3 DNA: TGTGCCAGCAGACAAACAGGGGGCGCGCGCTACAATGAGCAGTTCTTC

J gene: TRBJ1-1
CDR3 length: 17
V gene: TRBV14
clone size: NA
D gene: NA
CDR3 protein: CASNPSAGDAKNTEAFF
CDR3 DNA: TGTGCCAGCAACCCTTCAGCAGGGGACGCGAAAAACACTGAAGCTTTCTTT

J gene: TRBJ2-1
CDR3 length: 15
V gene: TRBV19
clone size: NA
D gene: TRBD2
CDR3 protein: CASSITSGDFSEQFF
CDR3 DNA: TGTGCCAGTAGTATAACTAGCGGGGATTTCAGTGAGCAGTTCTTC

J gene: TRBJ2-7
CDR3 length: 14
V gene: TRBV10-2
clone size: NA
D gene: NA
CDR3 protein: CASSEAGPGDEQYF
CDR3 DNA: TGCGCCAGCAGTGAGGCAGGCCCCGGGGACGAGCAGTACTTC

J gene: TRBJ1-2
CDR3 length: 13
V gene: TRBV18
clone size: NA
D gene: NA
CDR3 protein: CASSPEGGYGYTF
CDR3 DNA: TGTGCCAGCTCACCGGAAGGGGGCTATGGCTACACCTTC

J gene: TRBJ2-3
CDR3 length: 18
V gene: TRBV23-1
clone size: NA
D gene: TRBD2
CDR3 protein: CASSHNGTSGGALDTQYF
CDR3 DNA: TGCGCCAGCAGTCACAACGGGACTAGCGGGGGGGCCTTAGATACGCAGTATTTT

J gene: TRBJ1-5
CDR3 length: 15
V gene: TRBV2
clone size: NA
D gene: TRBD1
CDR3 protein: CASSGQGVSNQPQHF
CDR3 DNA: TGTGCCAGCAGTGGGCAGGGGGTAAGCAATCAGCCCCAGCATTTT

J gene: TRBJ1-2
CDR3 length: 17
V gene: TRBV9
clone size: NA
D gene: NA
CDR3 protein: CASSASPFREIHYGYTF
CDR3 DNA: TGTGCCAGCAGCGCGAGTCCCTTTAGGGAGATACACTATGGCTACACCTTC

J gene: TRBJ1-2
CDR3 length: 12
V gene: TRBV2
clone size: NA
D gene: NA
CDR3 protein: CASSDGGEGYTF
CDR3 DNA: TGTGCCAGCAGTGACGGGGGAGAGGGCTACACCTTC

J gene: TRBJ2-3
CDR3 length: 17
V gene: TRBV7-3
clone size: NA
D gene: TRBD2
CDR3 protein: CASSLIGGSGGAGTQYF
CDR3 DNA: TGTGCCAGCAGCTTAATAGGTGGCAGCGGGGGGGCAGGTACGCAGTATTTT

J gene: TRBJ2-7
CDR3 length: 16
V gene: TRBV7-9
clone size: NA
D gene: TRBD1
CDR3 protein: CASSFHRTGGHHEQYF
CDR3 DNA: TGTGCCAGCAGCTTCCATAGGACAGGGGGGCACCACGAGCAGTACTTC

J gene: TRBJ1-2
CDR3 length: 13
V gene: TRBV27
clone size: NA
D gene: TRBD1
CDR3 protein: CASSLGTGYGYTF
CDR3 DNA: TGTGCCAGCAGTTTGGGGACAGGCTATGGCTACACCTTC

J gene: TRBJ1-3
CDR3 length: 16
V gene: TRBV2
clone size: NA
D gene: NA
CDR3 protein: CASSENQGSSGNTIYF
CDR3 DNA: TGTGCCAGCAGTGAAAATCAGGGGAGCTCTGGAAACACCATATATTTT

J gene: TRBJ1-5
CDR3 length: 18
V gene: TRBV7-8
clone size: NA
D gene: NA
CDR3 protein: CASSGFGEGGIRNQPQHF
CDR3 DNA: NA

J gene: TRBJ1-6
CDR3 length: 8
V gene: TRBV6-5
clone size: NA
D gene: NA
CDR3 protein: CASAPLHF
CDR3 DNA: TGTGCCAGCGCGCCCCTCCACTTT

J gene: TRBJ2-1
CDR3 length: 12
V gene: TRBV2
clone size: NA
D gene: NA
CDR3 protein: CASSRSANEQFF
CDR3 DNA: TGTGCCAGCAGTCGTTCCGCGAATGAGCAGTTCTTC